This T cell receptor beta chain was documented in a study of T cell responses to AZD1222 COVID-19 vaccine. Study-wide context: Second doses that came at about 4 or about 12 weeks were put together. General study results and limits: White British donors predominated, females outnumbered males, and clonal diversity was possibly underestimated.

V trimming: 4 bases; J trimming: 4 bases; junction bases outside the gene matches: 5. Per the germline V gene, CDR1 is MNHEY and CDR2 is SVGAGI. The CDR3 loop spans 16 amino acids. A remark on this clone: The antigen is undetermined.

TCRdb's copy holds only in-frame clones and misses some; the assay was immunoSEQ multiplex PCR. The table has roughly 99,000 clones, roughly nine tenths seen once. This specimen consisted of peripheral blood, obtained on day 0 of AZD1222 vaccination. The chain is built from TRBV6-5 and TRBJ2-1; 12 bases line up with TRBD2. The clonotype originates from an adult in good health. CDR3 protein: CASSSTGLAGYNEQFF. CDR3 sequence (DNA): TGTGCCAGCAGTTCTACAGGACTAGCGGGATACAATGAGCAGTTCTTC.